This entry describes one T cell receptor beta chain. Participants came from 24 US areas, aged roughly 18 to 95 years. Only in-frame clones appear in the TCRdb table, and some are missing; sequencing was by immunoSEQ multiplex PCR. This sample has around 260,000 clones; 70% to 90% occur once, and the top ten carry roughly 4%. This specimen comes from a study of blood T cell repertoires in COVID-19. CDR1 and CDR2 from the germline V gene are SGHAT and FQNNGV. V was pared by 4 bases and J by 2 bases, with 7 bases of the junction left unmatched. CDR3 length: 15 amino acids. The source material was PBMCs or T cells enriched from blood (not recorded which). The clonotype comes from a woman aged 25 to 39 who had recovered from COVID-19. V gene TRBV11-2 combines with J gene TRBJ2-5; 7 bases align to TRBD2. The CDR3: CASSSSGTTQETQYF. The CDR3 region has the DNA TGTGCCAGCAGCTCCTCCGGGACTACACAAGAGACCCAGTACTTC.